A selection of T cell receptor beta chains follows, all from one sample in a study of vaccination and CD4 T cells after COVID-19. TCRdb re-derived calls from the PCR reads in MiXCR, one entry per CDR3 protein. This table has 6,500 to 8,500 distinct CDR3 sequences, 74% appearing once. The antigens for these receptors are not known. The specimen sequenced was CD4+ T cells from blood, cultured in vitro. Receptors originate from a human donor who had recovered from COVID-19. Both conserved end residues are part of each CDR3. Each record gives: V gene, J gene, D gene, clone size, CDR3 DNA, CDR3 protein. The D gene is left open where the match is weak. Clone size, where shown, is once, few, many, or a class for clones that have expanded.

v_call: TRBV20-1; j_call: TRBJ1-5; d_call: -; clone_size: -; cdr3_nt: TGCAGTGTGGGGGGGCTGATGAGGGGCAATCAGCCCCAGCATTTT; cdr3_aa: CSVGGLMRGNQPQHF
v_call: TRBV18; j_call: TRBJ2-4; d_call: TRBD2; clone_size: -; cdr3_nt: TGTGCCAGCTCCCATCGAGAGACGGGGGGAAACATTCAGTACTTC; cdr3_aa: CASSHRETGGNIQYF
v_call: TRBV6-2/TRBV6-3; j_call: TRBJ2-5; d_call: TRBD1; clone_size: -; cdr3_nt: TGTGCCAGCAGTCCCAGGGGGATAATCCAAGAGACCCAGTACTTC; cdr3_aa: CASSPRGIIQETQYF
v_call: TRBV27; j_call: TRBJ2-3; d_call: -; clone_size: -; cdr3_nt: TGTGCCAGCAACCTAGTGGGCACAGATACGCAGTATTTT; cdr3_aa: CASNLVGTDTQYF
v_call: TRBV20-1; j_call: TRBJ2-7; d_call: TRBD2; clone_size: -; cdr3_nt: TGCAGTGCTGACTTCGGGACTAGCGGGAGGCGGTACGAGCAGTACTTC; cdr3_aa: CSADFGTSGRRYEQYF
v_call: TRBV6-2/TRBV6-3; j_call: TRBJ2-1; d_call: -; clone_size: -; cdr3_nt: TGTGCCAGCAGGGGGGACACCGCCAGCTCCTACAATGAGCAGTTCTTC; cdr3_aa: CASRGDTASSYNEQFF
v_call: TRBV29-1; j_call: TRBJ1-2; d_call: -; clone_size: -; cdr3_nt: TGCAGCGTAGCCAGCTCACACTATGGCTACACCTTC; cdr3_aa: CSVASSHYGYTF
v_call: TRBV24-1; j_call: TRBJ2-7; d_call: -; clone_size: -; cdr3_nt: TGTGCCACCAGTGAAGACTTCTGGTCGGGGTACGAGCAGTACTTC; cdr3_aa: CATSEDFWSGYEQYF
v_call: TRBV20-1; j_call: TRBJ2-2; d_call: TRBD2; clone_size: -; cdr3_nt: TGCAGTGCTAGAGCCCCCCGGGGGGGGAAGACCGGGGAGCTGTTTTTT; cdr3_aa: CSARAPRGGKTGELFF
v_call: TRBV7-2; j_call: TRBJ2-7; d_call: -; clone_size: -; cdr3_nt: TGTGCCAGCAGCCCGCAAGGTTGGTCCTACGAGCAGTACTTC; cdr3_aa: CASSPQGWSYEQYF
v_call: TRBV7-9; j_call: TRBJ2-1; d_call: -; clone_size: -; cdr3_nt: TGTGCCAGCAGCTTAGGAGATCTGAATGAGCAGTTCTTC; cdr3_aa: CASSLGDLNEQFF
v_call: TRBV6-5; j_call: TRBJ1-1; d_call: TRBD1; clone_size: -; cdr3_nt: TGTGCCAGCAGTTCCATCCGACAGGGTACGAACACTGAAGCTTTCTTT; cdr3_aa: CASSSIRQGTNTEAFF
v_call: TRBV6-1; j_call: TRBJ1-5; d_call: -; clone_size: once; cdr3_nt: TGTGCCAGCGCGATCAAAAGTGGCAATCAGCCCCAGCATTTT; cdr3_aa: CASAIKSGNQPQHF
v_call: TRBV20-1; j_call: TRBJ1-3; d_call: -; clone_size: -; cdr3_nt: TGCAGTGCTAGAAAGGCCAGGTCTGGAAACACCATATATTTT; cdr3_aa: CSARKARSGNTIYF
v_call: TRBV7-2; j_call: TRBJ1-5; d_call: -; clone_size: -; cdr3_nt: TGTGCCAGCAGCTTAGAACGTTCCGGTCAGCCCCAGCATTTT; cdr3_aa: CASSLERSGQPQHF
v_call: TRBV28; j_call: TRBJ2-1; d_call: TRBD1; clone_size: -; cdr3_nt: TGTGCCAGCAGTTCCCCCGGGACAGGGGACAATGAGCAGTTCTTC; cdr3_aa: CASSSPGTGDNEQFF
v_call: TRBV2; j_call: TRBJ1-1; d_call: -; clone_size: -; cdr3_nt: TGTGCCAGCAGGAACAGGGCCACTGAAGCTTTCTTT; cdr3_aa: CASRNRATEAFF
v_call: TRBV5-4; j_call: TRBJ2-7; d_call: -; clone_size: -; cdr3_nt: TGTGCCAGCAGCTCGCCCGGGATCTACGAGCAGTACTTC; cdr3_aa: CASSSPGIYEQYF
v_call: TRBV10-1; j_call: TRBJ1-1; d_call: -; clone_size: medium-sized; cdr3_nt: TGCGCCAGCAGTGAACCAGGGAACACTGAAGCTTTCTTT; cdr3_aa: CASSEPGNTEAFF
v_call: TRBV4-1; j_call: TRBJ2-5; d_call: TRBD2; clone_size: -; cdr3_nt: TGCGCCAGCAGCCAACGCCCCCCCGACGCCTCCCGGGACTACAAAGAGACCCAGTACTTC; cdr3_aa: CASSQRPPDASRDYKETQYF
v_call: TRBV7-9; j_call: TRBJ2-7; d_call: TRBD2; clone_size: -; cdr3_nt: TGTGCCAGCAGCCATCCGGGACTAGCGGACTACGAGCAGTACTTC; cdr3_aa: CASSHPGLADYEQYF
v_call: TRBV6-1; j_call: TRBJ1-2; d_call: TRBD1; clone_size: -; cdr3_nt: TGTGCCAGCGGGGAGGGGGCTAAAGGCTACACCTTC; cdr3_aa: CASGEGAKGYTF
v_call: TRBV18; j_call: TRBJ2-1; d_call: -; clone_size: few; cdr3_nt: TGTGCCAGCTCTCTTAGACGGACAGCGTACAATGAGCAGTTCTTC; cdr3_aa: CASSLRRTAYNEQFF
v_call: TRBV7-9; j_call: TRBJ2-7; d_call: -; clone_size: medium-sized; cdr3_nt: TGTGCCAGCAGGGACCCAGTGGGTTACGAGCAGTACTTC; cdr3_aa: CASRDPVGYEQYF
v_call: TRBV19; j_call: TRBJ2-6; d_call: -; clone_size: few; cdr3_nt: TGTGCCAGTAGTCCGAGGGCCTCTAGCTCTGGGGCCAACGTCCTGACTTTC; cdr3_aa: CASSPRASSSGANVLTF
v_call: TRBV2; j_call: TRBJ1-5; d_call: -; clone_size: -; cdr3_nt: TGTGCCAGCAGTGTTACCCGGGACTCCAATCAGCCCCAGCATTTT; cdr3_aa: CASSVTRDSNQPQHF
v_call: TRBV6-5; j_call: TRBJ2-7; d_call: TRBD2; clone_size: -; cdr3_nt: TGTGCCAGCAGTTACTCCGCCGGGGGGGCCTACGAGCAGTACTTC; cdr3_aa: CASSYSAGGAYEQYF
v_call: TRBV12-3/TRBV12-4; j_call: TRBJ2-1; d_call: TRBD2; clone_size: -; cdr3_nt: TGTGCCAGCAGTTTGACTAGCGGGATGATTAGAGCCTACAATGAGCAGTTCTTC; cdr3_aa: CASSLTSGMIRAYNEQFF
v_call: TRBV20-1; j_call: TRBJ2-7; d_call: TRBD1; clone_size: medium-sized; cdr3_nt: TGCAGTGCCTCAGTAGGACAGGGGGCGGTCTACGAGCAGTACTTC; cdr3_aa: CSASVGQGAVYEQYF
v_call: TRBV5-5; j_call: TRBJ1-5; d_call: TRBD1; clone_size: -; cdr3_nt: TGTGCCAGCAGCTCGAGGACAGGGGCCAATCAGCCCCAGCATTTT; cdr3_aa: CASSSRTGANQPQHF
v_call: TRBV6-2/TRBV6-3; j_call: TRBJ2-7; d_call: -; clone_size: -; cdr3_nt: TGTGCCAGCACCAACATGGGATGGGGGGAGCAGTACTTC; cdr3_aa: CASTNMGWGEQYF
v_call: TRBV4-3; j_call: TRBJ1-1; d_call: TRBD1; clone_size: -; cdr3_nt: TGCGCCAGCAGCATAAGTCCGACAGGGGGCACTGAAGCTTTCTTT; cdr3_aa: CASSISPTGGTEAFF
v_call: TRBV4-2; j_call: TRBJ2-3; d_call: TRBD1; clone_size: -; cdr3_nt: TGTGCCAGCAGCCAAGATATAGGGACAGGTGGGACGAAGCAGTATTTT; cdr3_aa: CASSQDIGTGGTKQYF
v_call: TRBV7-2; j_call: TRBJ1-1; d_call: -; clone_size: -; cdr3_nt: TGTGCCAGCAGCTTAGGTTTCGGTGACACTGAAGCTTTCTTT; cdr3_aa: CASSLGFGDTEAFF
v_call: TRBV20-1; j_call: TRBJ2-5; d_call: TRBD2; clone_size: -; cdr3_nt: TGCAGTGCTAGACCCCGACTAGCGGGAGGGCTATACCAAGAGACCCAGTACTTC; cdr3_aa: CSARPRLAGGLYQETQYF
v_call: TRBV15; j_call: TRBJ1-2; d_call: -; clone_size: -; cdr3_nt: TGTGCCACCAGCAGACTCCTCCCCTCTAGCAACTATGGCTACACCTTC; cdr3_aa: CATSRLLPSSNYGYTF
v_call: TRBV7-9; j_call: TRBJ2-7; d_call: -; clone_size: once; cdr3_nt: TGTGCCAGCAGCTTAAGTATTGTTGGGGAAGGCGAGCAGTACTTC; cdr3_aa: CASSLSIVGEGEQYF
v_call: TRBV6-5; j_call: TRBJ1-6; d_call: TRBD1; clone_size: few; cdr3_nt: TGTGCCAGCAGCTACAATGGACAGGGAATGGATTCACCCCTCCACTTT; cdr3_aa: CASSYNGQGMDSPLHF
v_call: TRBV7-9; j_call: TRBJ1-2; d_call: -; clone_size: -; cdr3_nt: TGTGCCAGCAGCTTCAGTGGCGCTTATGGCTACACCTTC; cdr3_aa: CASSFSGAYGYTF
v_call: TRBV27; j_call: TRBJ1-1; d_call: -; clone_size: -; cdr3_nt: TGTGCCAGCATCCGATTTGCGGGGTTGAACACTGAAGCTTTCTTT; cdr3_aa: CASIRFAGLNTEAFF
v_call: TRBV6-1; j_call: TRBJ1-5; d_call: TRBD1; clone_size: -; cdr3_nt: TGTGCCAGCAGGGCCGACAGGGGAAGCAATCAGCCCCAGCATTTT; cdr3_aa: CASRADRGSNQPQHF
v_call: TRBV27; j_call: TRBJ1-6; d_call: TRBD1; clone_size: few; cdr3_nt: TGTGCCAGCCGAACAAGACAGGGCCCACGTTCACCCCTCCACTTT; cdr3_aa: CASRTRQGPRSPLHF
v_call: TRBV6-1; j_call: TRBJ1-6; d_call: -; clone_size: -; cdr3_nt: TGTGCCAGCAGTGAAGTGTGGAACACTATTGACAATTCACCCCTCCACTTT; cdr3_aa: CASSEVWNTIDNSPLHF
v_call: TRBV25-1; j_call: TRBJ1-2; d_call: -; clone_size: -; cdr3_nt: TGTGCCAGCAGTGGGGGGGGATTAAAGGGGAGTATCAACTATGGCTACACCTTC; cdr3_aa: CASSGGGLKGSINYGYTF
v_call: TRBV6-1; j_call: TRBJ1-2; d_call: -; clone_size: few; cdr3_nt: TGTGCCAGCACCTCCCCCAGCCGAGGCTACACCTTC; cdr3_aa: CASTSPSRGYTF
v_call: TRBV7-2; j_call: TRBJ1-5; d_call: -; clone_size: -; cdr3_nt: TGTGCCAGCAGCTTAGATCAGCGTCAGCCCCAGCATTTT; cdr3_aa: CASSLDQRQPQHF
v_call: TRBV5-6; j_call: TRBJ2-7; d_call: -; clone_size: -; cdr3_nt: TGTGCCAGCAGCTTGGCCACAGCCTACGAGCAGTACTTC; cdr3_aa: CASSLATAYEQYF
v_call: TRBV24-1; j_call: TRBJ2-2; d_call: TRBD2; clone_size: -; cdr3_nt: TGTGCCACCAGTGATTGGGGTTGGACTAGCGGGACCACGAACACCGGGGAGCTGTTTTTT; cdr3_aa: CATSDWGWTSGTTNTGELFF
v_call: TRBV7-2; j_call: TRBJ1-2; d_call: -; clone_size: -; cdr3_nt: TGTGCCAGCAGCTTCCGGGACCCCCGGTATGGCTACACCTTC; cdr3_aa: CASSFRDPRYGYTF
v_call: TRBV14; j_call: TRBJ2-7; d_call: -; clone_size: once; cdr3_nt: TGTGCCAGCAGCCACCAATACGAGCAGTACTTC; cdr3_aa: CASSHQYEQYF
v_call: TRBV9; j_call: TRBJ2-2; d_call: -; clone_size: -; cdr3_nt: TGTGCCAGCAGCCCCGAGAGGCGGTCCGGGGAGCTGTTTTTT; cdr3_aa: CASSPERRSGELFF
v_call: TRBV27; j_call: TRBJ1-2; d_call: TRBD1; clone_size: -; cdr3_nt: TGTGCCAGCAGGAGCGGACAGGGGGGAACCTATGGCTACACCTTC; cdr3_aa: CASRSGQGGTYGYTF
v_call: TRBV28; j_call: TRBJ1-1; d_call: -; clone_size: -; cdr3_nt: TGTGCCAGCAGTTTAGGTCAGGGGCGCGCTTTCTTT; cdr3_aa: CASSLGQGRAFF
v_call: TRBV6-2/TRBV6-3; j_call: TRBJ2-6; d_call: TRBD1; clone_size: medium-sized; cdr3_nt: TGTGCCAGCAGTTCAGGACAGGGGGCCTATGGGGCCAACGTCCTGACTTTC; cdr3_aa: CASSSGQGAYGANVLTF